This passage covers 19 T cell receptor beta chains from one sample sequenced in a study of OX40 agonist ivuxolimab in advanced cancers. Profiling relied on immunoSEQ multiplex PCR, and the TCRdb table lists in-frame clones only, not all of them. The sample contains over 55,000 clones, 80% to 90% of which appear only once. The sequencing here drew on CD4+ or CD8+ T cells sorted from blood, taken in a trial of the OX40 agonist ivuxolimab. The receptor source for this set is an adult with an advanced solid tumor such as melanoma, head and neck, liver or kidney cancer.

This clone was found a few times. V and J are TRBV7-6 and TRBJ2-2; the match to TRBD1 covers 7 bases. CDR1 and CDR2 from the germline V gene are SGHVS and FNYEAQ. After removal of 5 bases from V and 1 base from J, the junction contained 4 bases not matched to a gene. This CDR3 spans 15 amino acids. As DNA, the CDR3 is TGTGCCAGCAGCCTGAGACAGGGGAACACCGGGGAGCTGTTTTTT. Amino acids: CASSLRQGNTGELFF.

The chain combines TRBV18 with TRBJ2-3, with 7 bases matching TRBD1. CDR3 size: 14 residues. The V segment lost 4 bases and the J segment 1 base; nucleotides outside the gene matches: 2. Germline V CDR1 and CDR2: KGHSH, LQKENI. In DNA form, the CDR3 reads TGTGCCAGCTCACAAGGGGGCGGCACAGATACGCAGTATTTT. Its protein product is CASSQGGGTDTQYF.

CDR3 region: CASSPQGTSGGNEQFF. DNA of the CDR3: TGTGCCAGCAGTCCCCAGGGGACTAGCGGCGGCAATGAGCAGTTCTTC. The chain has TRBV6-6 and TRBJ2-1, with 11 nucleotides matching TRBD2. This CDR3 is built from 16 residues. The germline gives CDR1 MNHNY, CDR2 SVGAGI (reference sequence). V lost 5 bases and J lost 6; bases outside the gene matches: 9.

On this clone itself: One junction end disagrees with the germline gene, perhaps due to a read error. Other DNA sequences in the sample encode the same CDR3. The chain has TRBV7-3 and TRBJ2-5; 12 bases match TRBD1. This CDR3 is built from 17 residues. Germline V gives CDR1 SGHTA, CDR2 FQGTGA. CDR3 in DNA: TGTGCTAGCAGCTTAGGACCCGGGACAGGGGGCGGAGAGACCCAGTACTTC. Amino acids: CASSLGPGTGGGETQYF.

The rearrangement links TRBV7-6 to TRBJ1-1; D might be TRBD1 (6 bases). The CDR3 covers 14 residues. CDR1 SGHVS and CDR2 FNYEAQ come from the germline V gene. V was cut by 2 bases and J by 1 base, with 8 bases left in between. The CDR3 loop is CASSLTGPNTEAFF. DNA for the CDR3: TGTGCCAGCAGCTTAACAGGGCCGAACACTGAAGCTTTCTTT.

This rearrangement joins TRBV7-9 to TRBJ1-5, with D possibly matching TRBD1 (6 bases). Deletions cut 5 bases from V and 7 bases from J, with 18 bases between. CDR1 is SEHNR and CDR2 is FQNEAQ in the germline V gene (reference sequence). The CDR3 extends over 15 amino acids. CDR3 DNA: TGTGCCAGCAGCCCTACTGTGGGGGCCCCCCAGCCCCAGCATTTT. Translated, it gives CASSPTVGAPQPQHF.

The chain links TRBV6-5 to TRBJ2-1; perhaps TRBD1 as D (6 bases). CDR1 is MNHEY and CDR2 is SVGAGI in the germline V gene. V was trimmed by 8 bases and J by 1 base, leaving 12 bases between them. The CDR3 length is 14 residues. In DNA form, the CDR3 reads TGTGCCAGCGGTGGACAGCATTCCTACAATGAGCAGTTCTTC. Residues: CASGGQHSYNEQFF.

The CDR3 spells CASSGVNTEAFF. In nucleotides, the CDR3 is TGCGCCAGCAGCGGGGTGAACACTGAAGCTTTCTTT. The chain carries TRBV5-1 and TRBJ1-1; D ambiguous. Germline-derived CDR1 and CDR2 are SGHRS and YFSETQ. V lost 4 bases, J lost 0 bases, and 4 bases lay in between. The CDR3 consists of 12 residues.

This clone was seen only a few times. The gene calls are TRBV7-8 and TRBJ2-6, with D possibly TRBD1 on 6 matching bases. Trimming left V 6 bases short and J 2 bases short, with 11 bases between. CDR3 length: 15 residues. From germline, CDR1 is SGHVS and CDR2 FQNEAQ. DNA for the CDR3: TGTGCCAGCAGGAGGACAGCCCCTGGGGCCAACGTCCTGACTTTC. Translating gives CASRRTAPGANVLTF.

This clone showed up just a few times. The chain is built from TRBV29-1 and TRBJ1-1; D is undetermined. Germline V gene lookup returns CDR1 SQVTM and CDR2 ANQGSEA. This CDR3 has 14 residues. Trimming stripped 8 bases from V and 0 bases from J, with 16 bases between. CDR3 bases: TGCAGCACGGGAGCGGGCTTCATGAACACTGAAGCTTTCTTT. Translation gives CSTGAGFMNTEAFF.

V usage is TRBV7-2 and J usage is TRBJ2-2; D may match TRBD1 or TRBD2 (6 bases each). V gave up 6 bases and J gave up 1 base, with 12 bases separating them. Germline V gene lookup returns CDR1 SGHTA and CDR2 FQGNSA. CDR3 length: 15 residues. The CDR3 sequence: CASRRGVLNTGELFF. CDR3 bases: TGTGCCAGCAGGAGGGGGGTTTTGAACACCGGGGAGCTGTTTTTT.

This clone appeared once. The gene calls are TRBV19 and TRBJ1-5, with D maybe TRBD1 (5 bases). The V and J ends lost 2 bases and 9 bases respectively, with 17 bases between them. CDR1 and CDR2 (germline): LNHDA, SQIVND (reference sequence). The CDR3 sequence is 15 residues long. This chain's CDR3 is CASSILGTVAGPQHF. CDR3 DNA: TGTGCCAGTAGTATATTGGGGACGGTCGCGGGGCCCCAGCATTTT.

The chain joins TRBV5-1 to TRBJ2-5, with 13 bases lining up with TRBD2. The CDR3 covers 15 residues. Germline CDR1 reads SGHRS; CDR2 reads YFSETQ. V was clipped by 4 bases and J by 3 bases; unmatched bases: 3. The CDR3 loop reads CASSIGTSGEETQYF. CDR3 DNA sequence: TGCGCCAGCAGCATCGGGACTAGCGGGGAAGAGACCCAGTACTTC.

The CDR3 DNA follows: TGTGCCAGCAGCTTACGCGCGGGGGGTGGCACCGGGGAGCTGTTTTTT. Translating gives CASSLRAGGGTGELFF. The V and J genes are TRBV11-2 and TRBJ2-2; 8 bases align to TRBD2. The length of the CDR3 is 16 residues. The germline V gene has CDR1 SGHAT and CDR2 FQNNGV. Losses at the gene ends were 2 bases for V and 4 bases for J; bases not matched to a gene: 6.

This clone occurred once. This chain joins TRBV18 and TRBJ2-5, with a tentative D call TRBD2 (5 bases). Germline V lookup: CDR1 KGHSH, CDR2 LQKENI. The CDR3 has 16 amino acids. Between the trimmed V and J ends, which lost 3 bases and 4 bases, there was a span of 18 bases. The CDR3 region has the DNA TGTGCCAGCTCACCGGAGCTCCCGGGGTCGGGAGAGACCCAGTACTTC. Residues: CASSPELPGSGETQYF.

The CDR3 DNA reads as TGTGCCAGTAACCCGGGGACATACACCGGGGAGCTGTTTTTT. It is translated as CASNPGTYTGELFF. V usage is TRBV19 and J usage is TRBJ2-2; the D gene is possibly TRBD1 (6 bases). The CDR3 sequence is 14 residues long. With 7 bases removed from V and 3 bases from J, the gap between germline ends came to 12 bases. Germline-derived CDR1 and CDR2 are LNHDA and SQIVND (reference sequence).

As concerns this clone: Other DNA sequences in this sample translate to the same CDR3. The chain couples TRBV27 to TRBJ2-7; TRBD2 matches at 8 bases. V was clipped by 3 bases and J by 12 bases; unmatched bases: 16. The length of the CDR3 is 15 residues. The V gene's germline CDR1 is MNHEY and CDR2 SMNVEV (reference sequence). For the CDR3, the DNA is TGTGCCAGCAGTTTGGGCGGGGGGTCCCTCTTGGGGCGGTACTTC. Translated: CASSLGGGSLLGRYF.

The chain carries TRBV27 and TRBJ2-3, with D possibly matching TRBD1 (7 bases). The CDR3 is made up of 16 amino acids. Per germline, CDR1 MNHEY and CDR2 SMNVEV (reference sequence). Trimming removed 3 bases from V and 3 bases from J, with 16 bases in between. The CDR3 here is CASSFGRQGGTDTQYF. CDR3 in DNA: TGTGCCAGCAGTTTCGGGCGCCAGGGGGGTACAGATACGCAGTATTTT.

The chain combines TRBV28 with TRBJ1-5; no definite D call. V dropped 5 bases and J dropped 9 bases, with 11 bases sitting between them. The CDR3 totals 12 residues. From germline, CDR1 is MDHEN and CDR2 SYDVKM. The CDR3, as DNA: TGTGCCAGCAGTACTCCTGGTGTGCCCCAGCATTTT. Amino acid sequence: CASSTPGVPQHF. Variable domain in full (rest from reference TRBV28 and TRBJ1-5): DVKVTQSSRYLVKRTGEKVFLECVQDMDHENMFWYRQDPGLGLRLIYFSYDVKMKEKGDIPEGYSVSREKKERFSLILESASTNQTSMYLCASSTPGVPQHFGDGTRLSIL.